This TCR beta chain is from a study of human T cells and chemical hapten exposure (dated by TCRdb to the early 2020s). A note on the overall study: For sensitization, 2% DPC in acetone was applied to a 2 cm by 2 cm area of upper inner arm skin. Blood samples were taken from patients before sensitization (week 0) and then at 2, 6 and about 24 weeks after DPC sensitization. Peripheral blood TCR repertoire changes were tracked in vivo in alopecia patients during primary and secondary sensitization to the hapten diphenylcyclopropenone (DPC). Blood for TCR sequencing was provided by twenty-nine alopecia patients at one to four time points (pre-sensitization, 2, 6 and 24 weeks). Most of the patients in the cohort were female, and the cohort covered alopecia areata with under or over 50% scalp involvement, alopecia totalis and alopecia universalis. Throughout the approximately 22-week study period, patients were also given weekly therapeutic DPC doses on the scalp. Patch testing was done on the upper back using Finn chambers containing 0.01% DPC, and results were scored after 6 days according to International Contact Dermatitis Research Group standards. The libraries were sequenced as a pool, and the TCR yield per sample differed mostly because of small variations in library volumes within the pool.

Ends trimmed: V by 6 bases, J by 5 bases; bases unmatched to a gene: 8. CDR1 LGHNA and CDR2 YNFKEQ were looked up in the germline V gene. Inclusive of the bounding cysteine and phenylalanine, the CDR3 is 16 residues long. The retained sequence is limited to the CDR3, 48 bases, with the frame set at the first base. Reading the label with the study, this specimen's time point is: patch test 3, about 24 weeks after DPC sensitization. The sample's treatment or condition label, in plain terms: therapeutic diphenylcyclopropenone sensitization with weekly scalp DPC. Blood at each patch-test visit was drawn before the patch test was applied. Patients were considered eligible if aged 18 to 70, diagnosed with alopecia and deemed suitable for DPC therapy, and patients were excluded if pregnant. Total RNA was extracted from unfractionated whole blood collected in Tempus Blood RNA tubes. On this clonotype: Its antigen target is currently unknown. Base qualities are not at hand, and no much larger clone is one base apart.

Receptor libraries were prepared by RACE. This sample was sequenced with a NextSeq 500. During library preparation, unique molecular identifiers were attached to individual cDNA molecules so that TCRs could be counted quantitatively and reproducibly. Both TCR alpha and TCR beta chains were sequenced from each blood RNA sample. Regarding the original processing steps: A median of about 89,000 TCRs per sample was observed, with a range of about 23,224 to 700,000. The Decombinator software suite was used to annotate the V, J and CDR3 of the TCR reads. For PS versus PT1 abundance plots, all samples were subsampled to the same number of TCRs (28,000). TCRs were defined as expanded if absent before sensitization and observed at least eight times at the 2-week time point. TCRdb applied fastp at Q25 and MiXCR to the public reads, then kept only in-frame beta chains. Records with the same CDR3 protein are collapsed into one entry carrying the most frequent genes and DNA. TCRdb, not the authors, supplied the V and J calls. This sample comprises 150,000 to 200,000 distinct CDR3 sequences, about a quarter of them detected only once. The top ten clones comprise roughly 2% of the sample.

Broad study findings and their caveats: Repeated subsampling changed both the strength of the expansion versus patch-test correlation and the threshold at which that correlation became significant. Expanded TCRs formed significantly more large CDR3 similarity clusters than pre-sensitization or healthy control sets, consistent with antigen-driven responses. The number of PT1 expanded TCRs positively correlated with patch test score, significant at thresholds 8, 16 and 32 but not 4. DPC sensitization did not change the number of TCRs with a frequency above 1 in 1000, and there was no evidence of changes in global repertoire structure. All patients had alopecia, a presumed autoimmune disease, so their immune response might differ from that of healthy individuals.

The V and J segments used are TRBV4-2 and TRBJ2-1; the central 12 bases match TRBD2. This TCR was recovered from a woman between 18 and 29 years old with alopecia areata. Some clones in this sample may be carry-over from other donors' samples. The sequences come from whole blood, collected in connection with sensitization to the hapten diphenylcyclopropenone (DPC). The DNA sequence is given as TGTGCCAGCAGTTTTGAGGCTAGCGGGAGGGACAATGAGCAGTTCTTC. This translates into CASSFEASGRDNEQFF.